Sequencing of this T cell receptor (beta chain) was carried out in a study of cytomegalovirus exposure and HLA in healthy donors. The CDR3 has 14 amino acids. V dropped 11 bases and J dropped 7; count of bases not matched to a gene: 13. The germline gives CDR1 MNHEY, CDR2 SVGAGI. Of note for this clone: Its specificity is unknown.

Whole-study results and caveats: Sequencing artifact likely explains a cluster of highly shared sequence variants. A later analysis appeared to link common viral pathogens to several of the most significant clusters.

The PCR made use of 60 Vbeta and 13 Jbeta primers. Generated by immunoSEQ multiplex PCR, the TCRdb table keeps only in-frame clones and is missing some. Of about 170,000 clones in the sample, about 85% are singletons; the top ten hold about 4.3%. The chain couples TRBV6-5 to TRBJ2-5; 10 bases are shared with TRBD1. The source of this sequence is a woman aged 50 to 60 in good health and CMV-seropositive. Sequencing was performed on PBMCs. CDR3 sequence (DNA): TGTGCCTCACGGCTCGGGACAGGGGAAGGGACCCAGTACTTC. Protein: CASRLGTGEGTQYF.